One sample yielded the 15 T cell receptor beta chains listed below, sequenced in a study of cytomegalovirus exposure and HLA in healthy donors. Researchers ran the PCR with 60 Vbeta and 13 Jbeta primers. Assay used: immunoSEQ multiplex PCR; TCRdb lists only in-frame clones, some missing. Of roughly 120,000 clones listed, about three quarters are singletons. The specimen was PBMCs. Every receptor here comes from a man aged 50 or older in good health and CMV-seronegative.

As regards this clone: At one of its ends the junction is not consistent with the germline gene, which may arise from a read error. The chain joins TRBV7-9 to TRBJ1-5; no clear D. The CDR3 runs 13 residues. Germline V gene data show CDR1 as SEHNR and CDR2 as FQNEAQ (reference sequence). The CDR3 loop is CSSSFVADQPQHF. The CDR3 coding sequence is TGTTCCAGCAGCTTCGTGGCGGATCAGCCCCAGCATTTT.

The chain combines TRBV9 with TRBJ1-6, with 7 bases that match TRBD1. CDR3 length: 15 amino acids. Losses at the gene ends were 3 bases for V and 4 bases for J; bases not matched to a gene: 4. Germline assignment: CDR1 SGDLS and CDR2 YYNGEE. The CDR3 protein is CASSEGDSYNSPLHF. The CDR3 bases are TGTGCCAGCAGCGAGGGGGACAGTTATAATTCACCCCTCCACTTT. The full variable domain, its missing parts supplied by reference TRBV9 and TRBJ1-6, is DSGVTQTPKHLITATGQRVTLRCSPRSGDLSVYWYQQSLDQGLQFLIQYYNGEERAKGNILERFSAQQFPDLHSELNLSSLELGDSALYFCASSEGDSYNSPLHFGNGTRLTVT.

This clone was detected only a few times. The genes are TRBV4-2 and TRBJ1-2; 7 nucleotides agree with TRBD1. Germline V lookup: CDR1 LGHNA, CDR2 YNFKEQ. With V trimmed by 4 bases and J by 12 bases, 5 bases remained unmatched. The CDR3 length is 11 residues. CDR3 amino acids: CASSLQGGHTF. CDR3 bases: TGTGCCAGCAGCCTCCAGGGGGGACACACCTTC.

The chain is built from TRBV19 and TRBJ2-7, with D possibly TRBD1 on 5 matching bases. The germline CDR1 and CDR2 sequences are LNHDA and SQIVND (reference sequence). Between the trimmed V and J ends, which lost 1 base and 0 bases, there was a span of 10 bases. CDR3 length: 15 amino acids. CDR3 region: CASSIGPGNSYEQYF. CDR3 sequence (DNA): TGTGCCAGTAGTATAGGACCAGGGAACTCCTACGAGCAGTACTTC.

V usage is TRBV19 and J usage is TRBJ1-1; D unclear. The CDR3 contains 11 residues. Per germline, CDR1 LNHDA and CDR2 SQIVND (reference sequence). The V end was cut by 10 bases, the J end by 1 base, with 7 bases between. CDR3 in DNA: TGTGCCACTGACTGGAACACTGAAGCTTTCTTT. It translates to CATDWNTEAFF.

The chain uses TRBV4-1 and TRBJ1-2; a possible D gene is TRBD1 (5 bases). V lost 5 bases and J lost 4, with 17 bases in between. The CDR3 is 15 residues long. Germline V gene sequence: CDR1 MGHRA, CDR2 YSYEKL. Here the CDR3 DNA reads TGCGCCAGCAGCAACAGAATGGGGCTTGGCTATGGCTACACCTTC. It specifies CASSNRMGLGYGYTF.

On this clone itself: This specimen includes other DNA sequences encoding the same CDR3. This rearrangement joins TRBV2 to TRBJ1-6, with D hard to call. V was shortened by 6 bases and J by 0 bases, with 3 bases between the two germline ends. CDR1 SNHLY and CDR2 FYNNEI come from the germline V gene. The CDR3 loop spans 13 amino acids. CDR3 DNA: TGTGCCAGCAGGAGCTCCTATAATTCACCCCTCCACTTT. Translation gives CASRSSYNSPLHF.

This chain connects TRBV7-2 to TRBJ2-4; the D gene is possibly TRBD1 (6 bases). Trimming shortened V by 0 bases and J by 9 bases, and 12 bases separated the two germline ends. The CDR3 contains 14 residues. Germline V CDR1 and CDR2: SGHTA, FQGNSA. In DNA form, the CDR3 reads TGTGCCAGCAGCTTAGCGGGGGCGAAGGGCATTCAGTACTTC. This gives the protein CASSLAGAKGIQYF.

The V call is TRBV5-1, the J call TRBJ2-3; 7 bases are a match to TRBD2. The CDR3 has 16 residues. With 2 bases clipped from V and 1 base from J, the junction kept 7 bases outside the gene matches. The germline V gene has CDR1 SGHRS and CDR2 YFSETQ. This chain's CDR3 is CASSLPSGEGTDTQYF. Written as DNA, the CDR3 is TGCGCCAGCAGCTTACCGAGCGGGGAAGGCACAGATACGCAGTATTTT.

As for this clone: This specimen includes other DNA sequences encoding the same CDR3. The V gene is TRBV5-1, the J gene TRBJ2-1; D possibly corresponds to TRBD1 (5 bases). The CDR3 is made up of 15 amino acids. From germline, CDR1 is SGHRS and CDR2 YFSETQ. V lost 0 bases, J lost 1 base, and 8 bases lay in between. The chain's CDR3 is CASSLVGESYNEQFF. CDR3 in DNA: TGCGCCAGCAGCTTGGTAGGGGAATCCTACAATGAGCAGTTCTTC.

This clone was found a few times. The CDR3 DNA follows: TGCGCCAGCAGGCCGGACACCCAGGGCCCAGATACGCAGTATTTT. Amino acids: CASRPDTQGPDTQYF. This chain connects TRBV5-1 to TRBJ2-3; D is perhaps TRBD1 (5 bases). This CDR3 contains 15 residues. The germline gives CDR1 SGHRS, CDR2 YFSETQ. V dropped 5 bases and J dropped 4 bases, with 17 bases sitting between them.

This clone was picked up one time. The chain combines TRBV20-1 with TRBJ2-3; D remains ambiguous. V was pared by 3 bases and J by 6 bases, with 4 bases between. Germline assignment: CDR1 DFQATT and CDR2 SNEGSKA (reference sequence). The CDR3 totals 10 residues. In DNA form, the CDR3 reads TGCAGTGCTAGCCGGGATACGCAGTATTTT. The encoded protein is CSASRDTQYF.

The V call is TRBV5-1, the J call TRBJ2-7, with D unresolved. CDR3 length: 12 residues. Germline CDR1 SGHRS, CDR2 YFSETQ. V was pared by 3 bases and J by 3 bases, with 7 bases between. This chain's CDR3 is CASSSSYYEQYF. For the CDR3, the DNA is TGCGCCAGCAGCTCGAGTTACTACGAGCAGTACTTC.

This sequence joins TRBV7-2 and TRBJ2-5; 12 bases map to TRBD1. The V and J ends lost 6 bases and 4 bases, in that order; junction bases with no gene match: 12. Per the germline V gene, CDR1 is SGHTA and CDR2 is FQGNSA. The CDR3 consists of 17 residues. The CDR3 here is CASRLEGTGGWGETQYF. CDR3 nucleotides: TGTGCCAGCAGGCTAGAAGGGACAGGGGGCTGGGGAGAGACCCAGTACTTC.

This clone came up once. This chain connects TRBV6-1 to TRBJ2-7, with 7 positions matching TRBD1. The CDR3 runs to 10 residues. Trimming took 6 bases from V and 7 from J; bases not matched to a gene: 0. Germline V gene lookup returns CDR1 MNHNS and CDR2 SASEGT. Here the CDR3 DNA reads TGTGCCAGCAGGGACAGGGAGCAGTACTTC. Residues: CASRDREQYF.